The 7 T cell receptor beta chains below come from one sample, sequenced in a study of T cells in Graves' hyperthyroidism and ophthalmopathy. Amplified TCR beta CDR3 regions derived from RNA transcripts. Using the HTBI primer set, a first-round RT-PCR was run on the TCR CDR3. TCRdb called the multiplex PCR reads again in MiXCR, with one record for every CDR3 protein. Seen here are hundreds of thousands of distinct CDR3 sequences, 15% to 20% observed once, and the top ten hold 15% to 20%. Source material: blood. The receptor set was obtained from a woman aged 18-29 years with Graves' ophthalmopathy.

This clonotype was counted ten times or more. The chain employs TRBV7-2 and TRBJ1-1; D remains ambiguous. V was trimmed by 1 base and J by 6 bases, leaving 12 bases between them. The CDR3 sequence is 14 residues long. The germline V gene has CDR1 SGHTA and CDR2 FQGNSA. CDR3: CASSLGGEKPEAFF. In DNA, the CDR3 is TGTGCCAGCAGCTTAGGGGGAGAAAAACCTGAAGCTTTCTTT.

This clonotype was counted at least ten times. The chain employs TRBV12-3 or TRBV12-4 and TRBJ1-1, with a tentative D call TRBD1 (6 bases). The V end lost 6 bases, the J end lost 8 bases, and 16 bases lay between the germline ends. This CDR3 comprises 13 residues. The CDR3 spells CASRPGGPEEAFF. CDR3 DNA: TGTGCCAGCAGGCCGGGGGGGCCAGAAGAAGCTTTCTTT.

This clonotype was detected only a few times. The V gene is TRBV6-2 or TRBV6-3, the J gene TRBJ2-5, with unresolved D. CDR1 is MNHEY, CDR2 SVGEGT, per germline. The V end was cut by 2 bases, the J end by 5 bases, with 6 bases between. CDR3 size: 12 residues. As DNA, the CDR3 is TGTGCCAGCAGTTACGTGGTGGAGACCCAGTACTTC. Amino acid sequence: CASSYVVETQYF.

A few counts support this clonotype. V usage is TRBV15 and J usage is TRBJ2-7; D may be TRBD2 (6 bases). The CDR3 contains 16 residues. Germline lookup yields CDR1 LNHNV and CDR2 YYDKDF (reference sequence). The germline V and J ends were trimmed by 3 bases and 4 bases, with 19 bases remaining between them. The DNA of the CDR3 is TGTGCCACCAGCAGGGGTAGCGGCGGGGCCCCTTACGAGCAGTACTTC. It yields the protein CATSRGSGGAPYEQYF.

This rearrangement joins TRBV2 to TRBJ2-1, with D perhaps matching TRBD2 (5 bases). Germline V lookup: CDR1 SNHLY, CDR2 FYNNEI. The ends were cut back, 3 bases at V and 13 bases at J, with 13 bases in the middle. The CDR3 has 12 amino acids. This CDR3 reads CASSDGNLEQFF. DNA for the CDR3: TGTGCCAGCAGTGACGGGAATCTTGAACAGTTCTTC.

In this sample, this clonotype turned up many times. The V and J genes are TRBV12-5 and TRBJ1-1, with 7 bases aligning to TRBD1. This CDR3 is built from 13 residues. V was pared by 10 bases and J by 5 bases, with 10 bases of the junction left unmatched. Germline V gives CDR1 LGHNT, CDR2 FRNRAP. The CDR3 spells CATTEGARTEAFF. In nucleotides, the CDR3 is TGTGCTACCACCGAGGGGGCTAGAACTGAAGCTTTCTTT.

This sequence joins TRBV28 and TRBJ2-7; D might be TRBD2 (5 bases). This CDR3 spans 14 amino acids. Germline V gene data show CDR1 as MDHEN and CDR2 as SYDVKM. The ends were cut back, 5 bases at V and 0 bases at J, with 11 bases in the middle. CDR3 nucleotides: TGTGCCAGCAGTCCGCATGAGGGCTCCTACGAGCAGTACTTC. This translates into CASSPHEGSYEQYF.